This T cell receptor beta chain was found in a study of monozygotic twins with inflammatory bowel disease. Overall study findings and caveats: Healthy co-twins showed greater TCRbeta diversity (inverse Simpson) than IBD patients.

Note on this clonotype: Its antigen is still unknown.

The CDR3 spans 12 residues. The germline V gene encodes CDR1 MNHEY and CDR2 SVGEGT. cDNA was produced in eight separate reactions per sample. Template switching appended UMIs that held a 6-nucleotide sample barcode. Reprocessing the 5' RACE reads, TCRdb reports a single entry for every CDR3 protein and omits DNA. This listing includes more than 300,000 distinct CDR3 sequences. Phlebotomy per donor yielded a single 2.5 ml blood sample. The rearrangement uses TRBV6-2 or TRBV6-3 and TRBJ1-5. The clonotype was recovered from a human donor with ulcerative colitis or Crohn's disease, or a healthy co-twin of an affected twin (not recorded which). The specimen sequenced was blood. CDR3 residues: CASSPPTLAQHF.